The next 5 T cell receptor beta chains were all read from a single sample in a study of blood T cell repertoires in COVID-19. Measured with immunoSEQ multiplex PCR; TCRdb has only the in-frame clones, and not every one. The data hold under 200,000 clones, with approximately 86% observed a single time. Material for sequencing was peripheral blood. Receptor source: a man aged 60 to 75 who had recovered from COVID-19.

V is TRBV9 and J is TRBJ2-3; TRBD2 aligns across 10 bases. This CDR3 has 17 amino acids. CDR1 SGDLS and CDR2 YYNGEE come from the germline V gene. V shed 0 bases, J shed 1 base, and the junction held 5 bases outside the gene matches. The CDR3 is CASSVAISGGRTDTQYF. CDR3 sequence (DNA): TGTGCCAGCAGCGTAGCCATTAGCGGGGGGCGCACAGATACGCAGTATTTT.

V gene TRBV3-1 (or the pseudogene TRBV3-2) combines with J gene TRBJ1-2; D is perhaps TRBD1 (5 bases). This CDR3 is built from 14 residues. Germline-derived CDR1 and CDR2 are LGHDT and YNNKEL (reference sequence). Trimming left V 2 bases short and J 6 bases short, with 13 bases between. The CDR3 DNA follows: TGTGCCAGCAGCCAAACCTTGCAGGGTGATGGCTACACCTTC. It is translated as CASSQTLQGDGYTF.

The chain recombines TRBV3-1 (or the pseudogene TRBV3-2) with TRBJ2-7, with D unresolved. CDR1 is LGHDT and CDR2 is YNNKEL in the germline V gene (reference sequence). Trimming took off 4 bases at V and 0 bases at J, with 10 bases between the two ends. The CDR3 sequence is 14 residues long. CDR3: CASSPRGSSYEQYF. In DNA form, the CDR3 reads TGTGCCAGCAGCCCCCGTGGCAGCTCCTACGAGCAGTACTTC.

This chain uses TRBV5-6 with TRBJ1-2, with a tentative D call TRBD1 (5 bases). The CDR3 spans 16 residues. Trimming stripped 0 bases from V and 7 bases from J, with 19 bases between. In germline, CDR1 is SGHDT, CDR2 YYEEEE. The DNA for the CDR3 is TGTGCCAGCAGCTTGGAGCAGGGATCTCCACCCTTTGGCTACACCTTC. This codes for CASSLEQGSPPFGYTF.

The chain carries TRBV7-3 and TRBJ2-2, with D possibly matching TRBD2 (5 bases). The V and J ends lost 7 bases and 5 bases respectively, with 14 bases between them. This CDR3 contains 14 residues. The germline V gene encodes CDR1 SGHTA and CDR2 FQGTGA. CDR3 nucleotide sequence: TGTGCCAGCACCCCAGCCCCGGGGACCGGGGAGCTGTTTTTT. This codes for CASTPAPGTGELFF. The whole variable domain, filled in from reference TRBV7-3 and TRBJ2-2, reads GAGVSQTPSNKVTEKGKYVELRCDPISGHTALYWYRQSLGQGPEFLIYFQGTGAADDSGLPNDRFFAVRPEGSVSTLKIQRTERGDSAVYLCASTPAPGTGELFFGEGSRLTVL.